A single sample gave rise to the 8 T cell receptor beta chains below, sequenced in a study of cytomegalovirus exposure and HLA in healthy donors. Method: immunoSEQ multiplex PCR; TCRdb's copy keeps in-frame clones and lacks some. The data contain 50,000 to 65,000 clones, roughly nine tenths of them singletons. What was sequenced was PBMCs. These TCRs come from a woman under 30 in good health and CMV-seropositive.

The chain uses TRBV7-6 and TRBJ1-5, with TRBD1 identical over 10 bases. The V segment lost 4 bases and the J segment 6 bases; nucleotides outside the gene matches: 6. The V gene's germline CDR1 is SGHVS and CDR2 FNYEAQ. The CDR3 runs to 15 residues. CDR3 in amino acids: CASSSGGQGLQPQHF. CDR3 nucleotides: TGTGCCAGCAGCTCAGGGGGACAGGGGCTTCAGCCCCAGCATTTT.

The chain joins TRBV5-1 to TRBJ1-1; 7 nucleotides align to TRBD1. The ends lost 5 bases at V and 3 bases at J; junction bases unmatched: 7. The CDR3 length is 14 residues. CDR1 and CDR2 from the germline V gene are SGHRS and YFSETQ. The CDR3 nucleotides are TGCGCCAGCAGGGGCGACAGGGACGACACTGAAGCTTTCTTT. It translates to CASRGDRDDTEAFF. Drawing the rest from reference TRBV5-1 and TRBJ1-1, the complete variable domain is KAGVTQTPRYLIKTRGQQVTLSCSPISGHRSVSWYQQTPGQGLQFLFEYFSETQRNKGNFPGRFSGRQFSNSRSEMNVSTLELGDSALYLCASRGDRDDTEAFFGQGTRLTVV.

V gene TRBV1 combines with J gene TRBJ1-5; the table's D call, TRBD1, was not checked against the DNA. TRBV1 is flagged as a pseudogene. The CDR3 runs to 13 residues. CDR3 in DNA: TGCACCAGCAGCAATACAGGTAATCAGCCCCAGCATTTT. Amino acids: CTSSNTGNQPQHF.

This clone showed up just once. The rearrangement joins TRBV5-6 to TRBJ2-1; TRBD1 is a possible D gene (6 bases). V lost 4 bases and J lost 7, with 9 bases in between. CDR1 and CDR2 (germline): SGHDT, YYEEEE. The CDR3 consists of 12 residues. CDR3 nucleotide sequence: TGTGCCAGCAGCCGGACAGTTAATGAGCAGTTCTTC. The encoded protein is CASSRTVNEQFF.

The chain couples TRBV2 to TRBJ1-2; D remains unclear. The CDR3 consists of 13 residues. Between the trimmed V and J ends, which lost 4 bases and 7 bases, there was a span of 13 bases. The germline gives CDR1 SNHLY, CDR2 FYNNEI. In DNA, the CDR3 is TGTGCCAGCAGTGTCATGGGAGGAGGTGGCTACACCTTC. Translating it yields CASSVMGGGGYTF. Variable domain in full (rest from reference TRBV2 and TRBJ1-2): EPEVTQTPSHQVTQMGQEVILRCVPISNHLYFYWYRQILGQKVEFLVSFYNNEISEKSEIFDDQFSVERPDGSNFTLKIRSTKLEDSAMYFCASSVMGGGGYTFGSGTRLTVV.

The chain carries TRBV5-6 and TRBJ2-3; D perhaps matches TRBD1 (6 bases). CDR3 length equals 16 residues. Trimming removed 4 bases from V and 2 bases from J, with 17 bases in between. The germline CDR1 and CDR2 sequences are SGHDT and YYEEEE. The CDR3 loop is CASSPADRPLTDTQYF. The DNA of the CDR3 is TGTGCCAGCAGCCCCGCCGACAGGCCCCTCACAGATACGCAGTATTTT. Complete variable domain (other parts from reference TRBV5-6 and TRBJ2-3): DAGVTQSPTHLIKTRGQQVTLRCSPKSGHDTVSWYQQALGQGPQFIFQYYEEEERQRGNFPDRFSGHQFPNYSSELNVNALLLGDSALYLCASSPADRPLTDTQYFGPGTRLTVL.

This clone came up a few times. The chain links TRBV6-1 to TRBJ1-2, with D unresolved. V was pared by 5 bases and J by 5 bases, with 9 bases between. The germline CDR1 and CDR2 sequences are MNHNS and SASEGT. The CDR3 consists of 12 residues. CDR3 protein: CASSQMAYGYTF. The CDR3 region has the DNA TGTGCCAGCAGTCAAATGGCATATGGCTACACCTTC.

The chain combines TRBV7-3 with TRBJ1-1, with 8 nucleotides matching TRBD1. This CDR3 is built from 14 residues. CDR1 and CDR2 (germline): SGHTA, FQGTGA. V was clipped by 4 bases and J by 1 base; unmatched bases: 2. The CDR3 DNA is TGTGCCAGCAGCTCGGGGACAGGGAACACTGAAGCTTTCTTT. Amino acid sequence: CASSSGTGNTEAFF. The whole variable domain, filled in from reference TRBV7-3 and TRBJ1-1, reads GAGVSQTPSNKVTEKGKYVELRCDPISGHTALYWYRQSLGQGPEFLIYFQGTGAADDSGLPNDRFFAVRPEGSVSTLKIQRTERGDSAVYLCASSSGTGNTEAFFGQGTRLTVV.